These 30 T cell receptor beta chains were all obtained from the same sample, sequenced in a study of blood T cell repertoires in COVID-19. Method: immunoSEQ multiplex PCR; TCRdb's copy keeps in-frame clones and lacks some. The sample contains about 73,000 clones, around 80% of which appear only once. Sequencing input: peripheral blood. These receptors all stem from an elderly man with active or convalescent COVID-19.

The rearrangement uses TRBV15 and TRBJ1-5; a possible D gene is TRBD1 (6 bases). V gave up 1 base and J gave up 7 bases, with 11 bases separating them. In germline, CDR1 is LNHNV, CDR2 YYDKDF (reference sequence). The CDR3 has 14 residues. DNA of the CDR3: TGTGCCACCAGCAGAGTTAGGGGGAGACAGCCCCAGCATTTT. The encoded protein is CATSRVRGRQPQHF.

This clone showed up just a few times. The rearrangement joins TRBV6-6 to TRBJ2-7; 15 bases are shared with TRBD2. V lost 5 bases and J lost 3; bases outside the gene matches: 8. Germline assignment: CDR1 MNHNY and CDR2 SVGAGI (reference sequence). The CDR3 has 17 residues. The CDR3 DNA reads TGTGCCAGCAGTCTTGGACTAGCGGGAGGGAATTACTACGAGCAGTACTTC. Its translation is CASSLGLAGGNYYEQYF.

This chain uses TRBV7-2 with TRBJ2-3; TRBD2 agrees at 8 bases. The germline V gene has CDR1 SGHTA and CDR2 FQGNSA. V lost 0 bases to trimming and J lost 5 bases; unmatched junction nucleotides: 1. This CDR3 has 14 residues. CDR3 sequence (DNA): TGTGCCAGCAGCTTAGCGCTAGCGGGAGATACGCAGTATTTT. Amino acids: CASSLALAGDTQYF.

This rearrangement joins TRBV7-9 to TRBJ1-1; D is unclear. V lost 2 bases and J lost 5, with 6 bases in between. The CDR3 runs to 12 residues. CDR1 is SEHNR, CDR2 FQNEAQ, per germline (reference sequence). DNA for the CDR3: TGTGCCAGCAGCTTATTGCAGACTGAAGCTTTCTTT. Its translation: CASSLLQTEAFF.

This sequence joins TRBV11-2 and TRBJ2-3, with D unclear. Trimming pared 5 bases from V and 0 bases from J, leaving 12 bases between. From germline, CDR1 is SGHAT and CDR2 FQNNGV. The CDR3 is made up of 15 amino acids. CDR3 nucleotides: TGTGCCAGCAGCACACAGACAATTAGCACAGATACGCAGTATTTT. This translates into CASSTQTISTDTQYF.

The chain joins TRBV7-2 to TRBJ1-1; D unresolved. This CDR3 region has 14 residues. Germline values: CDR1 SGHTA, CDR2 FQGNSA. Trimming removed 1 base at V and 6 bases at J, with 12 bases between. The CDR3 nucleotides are TGTGCCAGCAGCTTAGGCGGCTCGAGGGCTGAAGCTTTCTTT. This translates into CASSLGGSRAEAFF.

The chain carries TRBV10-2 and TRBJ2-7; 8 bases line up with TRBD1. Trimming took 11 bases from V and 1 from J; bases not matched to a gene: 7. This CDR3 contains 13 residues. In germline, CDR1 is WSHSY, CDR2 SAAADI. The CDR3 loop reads CASSRGLSYEQYF. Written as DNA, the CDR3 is TGCGCCTCTTCCAGGGGGCTTTCCTACGAGCAGTACTTC.

CDR3 protein: CATSRTSRTGGQYF. CDR3 nucleotide sequence: TGCGCCACCTCGAGGACTAGCAGGACCGGGGGCCAGTACTTC. This chain links TRBV10-1 with TRBJ2-5; 8 bases fit TRBD2. The germline V gene has CDR1 WNHNN and CDR2 SYGVQD (reference sequence). The CDR3 contains 14 residues. The J segment lost 10 bases and the V segment lost 10 bases, leaving 17 bases of the junction unmatched.

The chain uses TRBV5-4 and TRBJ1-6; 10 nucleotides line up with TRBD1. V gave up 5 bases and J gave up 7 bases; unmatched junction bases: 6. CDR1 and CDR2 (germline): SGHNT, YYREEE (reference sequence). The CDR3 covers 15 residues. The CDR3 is CASRRGQGKNSPLHF. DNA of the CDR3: TGTGCCAGCAGACGGGGACAGGGGAAGAATTCACCCCTCCACTTT.

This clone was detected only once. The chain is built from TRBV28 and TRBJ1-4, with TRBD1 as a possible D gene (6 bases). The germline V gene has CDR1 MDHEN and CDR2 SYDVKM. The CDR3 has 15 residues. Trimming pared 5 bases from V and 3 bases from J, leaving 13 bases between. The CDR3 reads CASSRSAGANEKLFF. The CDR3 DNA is TGTGCCAGCAGTCGGTCAGCAGGGGCTAATGAAAAACTGTTTTTT.

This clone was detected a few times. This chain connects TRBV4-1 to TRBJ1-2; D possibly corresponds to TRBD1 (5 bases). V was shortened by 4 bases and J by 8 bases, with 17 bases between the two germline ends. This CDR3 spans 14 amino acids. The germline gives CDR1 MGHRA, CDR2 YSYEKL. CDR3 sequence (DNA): TGCGCCAGCAGCCCAACTCTGTACAGGTCAGGCTACACCTTC. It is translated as CASSPTLYRSGYTF.

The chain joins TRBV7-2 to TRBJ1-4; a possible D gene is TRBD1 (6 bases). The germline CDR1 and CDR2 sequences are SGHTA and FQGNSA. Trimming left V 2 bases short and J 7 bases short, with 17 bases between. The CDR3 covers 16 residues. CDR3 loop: CASSLTSQGGAEKLFF. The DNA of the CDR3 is TGTGCCAGCAGCTTAACTTCACAGGGAGGGGCTGAAAAACTGTTTTTT.

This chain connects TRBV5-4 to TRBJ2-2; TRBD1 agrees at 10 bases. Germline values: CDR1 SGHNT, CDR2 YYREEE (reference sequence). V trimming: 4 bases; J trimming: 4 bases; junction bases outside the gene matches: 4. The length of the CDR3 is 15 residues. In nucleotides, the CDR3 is TGTGCCAGCAGCAGGACAGGGGGTGTCACCGGGGAGCTGTTTTTT. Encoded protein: CASSRTGGVTGELFF.

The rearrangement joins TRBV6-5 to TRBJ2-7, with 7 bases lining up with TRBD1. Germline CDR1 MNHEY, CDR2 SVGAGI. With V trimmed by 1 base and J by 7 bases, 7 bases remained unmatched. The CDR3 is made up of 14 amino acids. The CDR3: CASSYLQGRREQYF. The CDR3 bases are TGTGCCAGCAGTTACTTACAGGGGAGAAGGGAGCAGTACTTC.

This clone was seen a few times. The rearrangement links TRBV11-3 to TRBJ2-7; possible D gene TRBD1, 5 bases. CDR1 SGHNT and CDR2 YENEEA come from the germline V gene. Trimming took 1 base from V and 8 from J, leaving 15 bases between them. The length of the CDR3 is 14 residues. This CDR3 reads CASSLGGSTTKQYF. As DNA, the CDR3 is TGTGCCAGCAGCTTAGGGGGCAGTACTACGAAGCAGTACTTC.

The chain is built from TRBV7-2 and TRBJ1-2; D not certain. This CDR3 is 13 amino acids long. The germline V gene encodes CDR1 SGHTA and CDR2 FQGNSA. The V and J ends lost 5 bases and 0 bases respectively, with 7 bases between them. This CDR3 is CASSQDSNYGYTF. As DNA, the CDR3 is TGTGCCAGCAGCCAAGACTCTAACTATGGCTACACCTTC. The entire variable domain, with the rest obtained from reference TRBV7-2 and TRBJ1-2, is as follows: GAGVSQSPSNKVTEKGKDVELRCDPISGHTALYWYRQSLGQGLEFLIYFQGNSAPDKSGLPSDRFSAERTGGSVSTLTIQRTQQEDSAVYLCASSQDSNYGYTFGSGTRLTVV.

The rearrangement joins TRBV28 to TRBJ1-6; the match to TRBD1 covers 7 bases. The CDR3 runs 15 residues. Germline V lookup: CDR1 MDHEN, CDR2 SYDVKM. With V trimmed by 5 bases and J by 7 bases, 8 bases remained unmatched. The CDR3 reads CASSPGTARNSPLHF. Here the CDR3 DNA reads TGTGCCAGCAGTCCCGGGACAGCTCGGAATTCACCCCTCCACTTT.

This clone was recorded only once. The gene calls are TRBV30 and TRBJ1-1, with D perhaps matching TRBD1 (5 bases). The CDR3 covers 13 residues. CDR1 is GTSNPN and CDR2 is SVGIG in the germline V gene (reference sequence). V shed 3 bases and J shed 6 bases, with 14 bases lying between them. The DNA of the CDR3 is TGTGCCTGGAGGAGCAGGGCGGACGCTGAAGCTTTCTTT. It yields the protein CAWRSRADAEAFF. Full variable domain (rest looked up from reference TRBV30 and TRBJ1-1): SQTIHQWPATLVQPVGSPLSLECTVEGTSNPNLYWYRQAAGRGLQLLFYSVGIGQISSEVPQNLSASRPQDRQFILSSKKLLLSDSGFYLCAWRSRADAEAFFGQGTRLTVV.

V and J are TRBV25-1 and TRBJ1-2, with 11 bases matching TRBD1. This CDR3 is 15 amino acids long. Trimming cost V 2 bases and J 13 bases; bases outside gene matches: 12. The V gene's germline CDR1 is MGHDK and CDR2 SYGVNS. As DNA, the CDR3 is TGTGCCAGCAGTGAAGCAGGACAGGGGGCTGAATTGCGCACCTTC. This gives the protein CASSEAGQGAELRTF.

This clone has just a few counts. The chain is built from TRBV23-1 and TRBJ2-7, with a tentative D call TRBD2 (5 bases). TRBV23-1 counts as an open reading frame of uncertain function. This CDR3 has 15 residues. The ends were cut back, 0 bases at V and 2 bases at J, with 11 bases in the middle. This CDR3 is CASSQSGGWAYEQYF. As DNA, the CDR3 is TGCGCCAGCAGTCAATCTGGAGGTTGGGCCTACGAGCAGTACTTC.

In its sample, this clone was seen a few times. Here the CDR3 reads CASSGTGPGQPQHF. The CDR3, as DNA: TGTGCCAGTAGCGGGACAGGGCCGGGTCAGCCCCAGCATTTT. The chain recombines TRBV19 with TRBJ1-5; 9 nucleotides align to TRBD1. The germline V gene has CDR1 LNHDA and CDR2 SQIVND (reference sequence). The length of the CDR3 is 14 residues. J was trimmed by 6 bases and V by 6 bases; bases with no gene match: 6.

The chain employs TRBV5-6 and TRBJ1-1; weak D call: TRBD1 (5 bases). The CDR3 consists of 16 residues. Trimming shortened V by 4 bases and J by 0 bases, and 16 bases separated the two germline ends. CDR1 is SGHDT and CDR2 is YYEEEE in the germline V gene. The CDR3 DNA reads TGTGCCAGCAGCCCGGAATGGGGCCGGGTGAACACTGAAGCTTTCTTT. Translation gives CASSPEWGRVNTEAFF.

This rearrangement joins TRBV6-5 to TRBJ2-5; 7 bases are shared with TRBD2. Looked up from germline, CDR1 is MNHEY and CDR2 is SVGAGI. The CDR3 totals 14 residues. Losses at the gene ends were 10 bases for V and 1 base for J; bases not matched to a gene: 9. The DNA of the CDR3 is TGTGCCACCACTAGCGTGGGGACCCAAGAGACCCAGTACTTC. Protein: CATTSVGTQETQYF.

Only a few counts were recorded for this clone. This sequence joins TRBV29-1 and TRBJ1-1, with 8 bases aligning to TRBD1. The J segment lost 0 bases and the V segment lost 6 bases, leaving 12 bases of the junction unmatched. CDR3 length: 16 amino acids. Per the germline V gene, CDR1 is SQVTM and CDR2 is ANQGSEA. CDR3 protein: CSVPGVQGALNTEAFF. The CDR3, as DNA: TGCAGCGTCCCAGGGGTGCAGGGGGCTTTGAACACTGAAGCTTTCTTT.

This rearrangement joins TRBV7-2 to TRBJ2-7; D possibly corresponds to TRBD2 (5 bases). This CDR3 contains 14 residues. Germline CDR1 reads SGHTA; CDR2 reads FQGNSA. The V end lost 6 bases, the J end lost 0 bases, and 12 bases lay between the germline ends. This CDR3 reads CASRAPGSSYEQYF. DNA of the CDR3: TGTGCCAGCAGGGCCCCGGGGAGCTCCTACGAGCAGTACTTC. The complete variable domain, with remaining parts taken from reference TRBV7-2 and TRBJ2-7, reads GAGVSQSPSNKVTEKGKDVELRCDPISGHTALYWYRQSLGQGLEFLIYFQGNSAPDKSGLPSDRFSAERTGGSVSTLTIQRTQQEDSAVYLCASRAPGSSYEQYFGPGTRLTVT.

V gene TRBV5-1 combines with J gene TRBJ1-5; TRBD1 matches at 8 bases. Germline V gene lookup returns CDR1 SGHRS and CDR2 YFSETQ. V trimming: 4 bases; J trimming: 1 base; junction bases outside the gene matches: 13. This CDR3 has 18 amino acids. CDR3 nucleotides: TGCGCCAGCAGCCCTACCCCCAGGGGGCCCTACAGCAATCAGCCCCAGCATTTT. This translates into CASSPTPRGPYSNQPQHF.

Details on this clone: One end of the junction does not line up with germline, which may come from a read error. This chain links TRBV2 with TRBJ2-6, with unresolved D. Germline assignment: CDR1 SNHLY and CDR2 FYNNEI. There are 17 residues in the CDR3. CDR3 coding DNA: TGTGCCAGCATTGAACGGCCCAGGAACTCTGGGGCCAACGTCCTGACTTTC. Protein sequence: CASIERPRNSGANVLTF.

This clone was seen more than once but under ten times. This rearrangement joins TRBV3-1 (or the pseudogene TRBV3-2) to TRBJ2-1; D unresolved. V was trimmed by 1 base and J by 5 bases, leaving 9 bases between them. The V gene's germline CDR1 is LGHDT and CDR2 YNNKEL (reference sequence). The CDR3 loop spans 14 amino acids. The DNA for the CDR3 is TGTGCCAGCAGCCAAGGAGGAGTTGACAATGAGCAGTTCTTC. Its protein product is CASSQGGVDNEQFF.

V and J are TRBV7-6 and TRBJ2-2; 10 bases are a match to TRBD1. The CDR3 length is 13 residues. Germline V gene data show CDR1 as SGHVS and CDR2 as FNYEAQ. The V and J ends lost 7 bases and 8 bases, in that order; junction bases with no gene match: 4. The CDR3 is CASTGQGVGELFF. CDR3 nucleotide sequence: TGTGCCAGCACCGGACAGGGGGTGGGGGAGCTGTTTTTT. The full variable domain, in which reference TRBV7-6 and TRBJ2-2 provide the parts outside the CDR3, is GAGVSQSPRYKVTKRGQDVALRCDPISGHVSLYWYRQALGQGPEFLTYFNYEAQQDKSGLPNDRFSAERPEGSISTLTIQRTEQRDSAMYRCASTGQGVGELFFGEGSRLTVL.

The DNA for the CDR3 is TGTGCCAGTAGTAGCCTTGGGTCCGTGCGGAGCAATCAGCCCCAGCATTTT. Translation gives CASSSLGSVRSNQPQHF. V and J are TRBV19 and TRBJ1-5; no firm D call. With 4 bases removed from V and 1 base from J, the gap between germline ends came to 17 bases. Germline values: CDR1 LNHDA, CDR2 SQIVND (reference sequence). The CDR3 runs 17 residues.